These T cell receptor beta chains were read from a single sample in a study of blood T cell repertoires in COVID-19. The protocol was immunoSEQ multiplex PCR, while the TCRdb copy is restricted to in-frame clones and leaves out a portion. The sample lists about 140,000 clones; about 86% were seen once. What was sequenced was peripheral blood. These receptors originate from a woman in her sixties or seventies with acute or convalescent COVID-19. Each CDR3 is given with its conserved first and last residue. Each record gives: J gene, clone size, D gene, V gene, CDR3 DNA, CDR3 protein. D genes are given only for firm matches. A row's size may be missing; if present it is once, few, many or a size class.

J gene: TRBJ2-3; clone size: NA; D gene: NA; V gene: TRBV20-1; CDR3 DNA: TGCAGTGCAAGACATTCAGATACGCAGTATTTT; CDR3 protein: CSARHSDTQYF
J gene: TRBJ1-3; clone size: once; D gene: NA; V gene: TRBV3-1/TRBV3-2; CDR3 DNA: TGTGCCAGCAGCCAAGATAGGCCGGGTGGAAACACCATATATTTT; CDR3 protein: CASSQDRPGGNTIYF
J gene: TRBJ1-2; clone size: NA; D gene: TRBD1; V gene: TRBV5-4; CDR3 DNA: TGTGCCAGCAGCACTGGACAGGGGAGCGCGGGCTATGGCTACACCTTC; CDR3 protein: CASSTGQGSAGYGYTF
J gene: TRBJ1-2; clone size: NA; D gene: NA; V gene: TRBV4-2; CDR3 DNA: TGTGCCAGCAGCCAAGGAACCCCGGGGGTTGGGCACTATGGCTACACCTTC; CDR3 protein: CASSQGTPGVGHYGYTF
J gene: TRBJ2-2; clone size: NA; D gene: NA; V gene: TRBV10-2; CDR3 DNA: TGCGCCAGCAGTGTTCCGGGGATCCGGGAGCTGTTTTTT; CDR3 protein: CASSVPGIRELFF
J gene: TRBJ2-6; clone size: NA; D gene: TRBD1; V gene: TRBV7-2; CDR3 DNA: TGTGCCAGCAGATATGGTAGACAGGGGTCAAACTCTGGGGCCAACGTCCTGACTTTC; CDR3 protein: CASRYGRQGSNSGANVLTF
J gene: TRBJ2-7; clone size: NA; D gene: TRBD1; V gene: TRBV11-2; CDR3 DNA: TGTGCCAGCTCCCGCGACAGGGACGAGCAGTACTTC; CDR3 protein: CASSRDRDEQYF
J gene: TRBJ2-7; clone size: NA; D gene: TRBD1; V gene: TRBV4-3; CDR3 DNA: TGCGCCAGCAGCCAGGATACAGGGGCTTACGAGCAGTACTTC; CDR3 protein: CASSQDTGAYEQYF
J gene: TRBJ1-6; clone size: NA; D gene: TRBD1; V gene: TRBV18; CDR3 DNA: TGTGCCAGCTCCCAGGGACAGTTGGAGGATTCACCCCTCCACTTT; CDR3 protein: CASSQGQLEDSPLHF
J gene: TRBJ2-2; clone size: NA; D gene: TRBD2; V gene: TRBV29-1; CDR3 DNA: TGCAGCGTTGTGGGGGGACTAGGGGACACCGGGGAGCTGTTTTTT; CDR3 protein: CSVVGGLGDTGELFF
J gene: TRBJ2-2; clone size: NA; D gene: NA; V gene: TRBV7-9; CDR3 DNA: TGTGCCAGCATTCAGCGAGGTAATGCGCGGCACCCGAACACCGGGGAGCTGTTTTTT; CDR3 protein: CASIQRGNARHPNTGELFF
J gene: TRBJ1-4; clone size: once; D gene: TRBD1; V gene: TRBV4-1; CDR3 DNA: TGCGCCAGCAGCCAGCCCGACAGGGATGAAGAAAAACTGTTTTTT; CDR3 protein: CASSQPDRDEEKLFF
J gene: TRBJ2-7; clone size: NA; D gene: TRBD1; V gene: TRBV11-2; CDR3 DNA: TGTGCCAGCAGCTTTGGGGACAGGAAATACGAGCAGTACTTC; CDR3 protein: CASSFGDRKYEQYF
J gene: TRBJ1-6; clone size: NA; D gene: NA; V gene: TRBV5-1; CDR3 DNA: TGCGCCAGCAGCTTGGCCCAGATAACCGCACCCCTCCACTTT; CDR3 protein: CASSLAQITAPLHF
J gene: TRBJ1-1; clone size: NA; D gene: NA; V gene: TRBV28; CDR3 DNA: TGTGCCAGCGCCCTCTCAGGGTTGAGAGCTTTCTTT; CDR3 protein: CASALSGLRAFF
J gene: TRBJ1-6; clone size: once; D gene: NA; V gene: TRBV9; CDR3 DNA: TGTGCCAGCAGCGTAGAAGGGGGTTGGAATTCACCCCTCCACTTT; CDR3 protein: CASSVEGGWNSPLHF
J gene: TRBJ1-2; clone size: NA; D gene: NA; V gene: TRBV6-1; CDR3 DNA: TGTGCCAGCAGTGAAGCTTCGGGGAAAGGAGGCTACACCTTC; CDR3 protein: CASSEASGKGGYTF
J gene: TRBJ1-6; clone size: few; D gene: NA; V gene: TRBV19; CDR3 DNA: TGTGCCAGTAGCCTCTATAATTCACCCCTCCACTTT; CDR3 protein: CASSLYNSPLHF
J gene: TRBJ1-1; clone size: NA; D gene: NA; V gene: TRBV5-6; CDR3 DNA: TGTGCCAGCAGCTTAGTCAACACCCTTTCTAGCACTGAAGCTTTCTTT; CDR3 protein: CASSLVNTLSSTEAFF
J gene: TRBJ2-1; clone size: once; D gene: NA; V gene: TRBV7-8; CDR3 DNA: TGTGCCAGCAGCTCAAGCTCCGACAGAACGTACAATGAGCAGTTCTTC; CDR3 protein: CASSSSSDRTYNEQFF
J gene: TRBJ2-1; clone size: few; D gene: TRBD1; V gene: TRBV27; CDR3 DNA: TGTGCCAGCAGTTTGACCCGGATGACAGGGGGCTCCTACAATGAGCAGTTCTTC; CDR3 protein: CASSLTRMTGGSYNEQFF
J gene: TRBJ1-2; clone size: NA; D gene: NA; V gene: TRBV9; CDR3 DNA: TGTGCCAGCAGCTCGACAGGAACATCTAACTATGGCTACACCTTC; CDR3 protein: CASSSTGTSNYGYTF
J gene: TRBJ1-1; clone size: NA; D gene: NA; V gene: TRBV19; CDR3 DNA: TGTGCCACGACGTCGACAGAAATGAACACTGAAGCTTTCTTT; CDR3 protein: CATTSTEMNTEAFF
J gene: TRBJ2-2; clone size: NA; D gene: NA; V gene: TRBV19; CDR3 DNA: TGTGCCAGTAGTATTTACCGGGACACCACCGGGGAGCTGTTTTTT; CDR3 protein: CASSIYRDTTGELFF
J gene: TRBJ2-7; clone size: NA; D gene: NA; V gene: TRBV5-4; CDR3 DNA: TGTGCCAGCAGCTTGGGGGCAGGGTCCGACGAGCAGTACTTC; CDR3 protein: CASSLGAGSDEQYF
J gene: TRBJ2-3; clone size: NA; D gene: TRBD2; V gene: TRBV20-1; CDR3 DNA: TGCAGTGCTAGTAGACTAGCGGGGGGGTACACAGATACGCAGTATTTT; CDR3 protein: CSASRLAGGYTDTQYF
J gene: TRBJ1-1; clone size: once; D gene: NA; V gene: TRBV7-2; CDR3 DNA: TGTGCCAGCAGCTTCGGTATGAACACTGAAGCTTTCTTT; CDR3 protein: CASSFGMNTEAFF
J gene: TRBJ2-7; clone size: few; D gene: NA; V gene: TRBV6-2/TRBV6-3; CDR3 DNA: TGTGCCAGCAGTTACTCGGGGGCGACCTACGAGCAGTACTTC; CDR3 protein: CASSYSGATYEQYF
J gene: TRBJ2-1; clone size: NA; D gene: NA; V gene: TRBV9; CDR3 DNA: TGTGCCAGCAGCCCAGGCGGGGGCCAATACAATGAGCAGTTCTTC; CDR3 protein: CASSPGGGQYNEQFF
J gene: TRBJ2-1; clone size: NA; D gene: NA; V gene: TRBV4-2; CDR3 DNA: TGTGCCAGCAGCCGGAGGACTGGCGGCAATGAGCAGTTCTTC; CDR3 protein: CASSRRTGGNEQFF
J gene: TRBJ1-1; clone size: NA; D gene: NA; V gene: TRBV3-1/TRBV3-2; CDR3 DNA: TGTGCCAGCAGCCAACCCAGGGGCACTGAAGCTTTCTTT; CDR3 protein: CASSQPRGTEAFF
J gene: TRBJ2-2; clone size: NA; D gene: TRBD2; V gene: TRBV11-3; CDR3 DNA: TGTGCCAGCAGCTCTTTCTGGGCTAGCGGGGGTACTAACACCGGGGAGCTGTTTTTT; CDR3 protein: CASSSFWASGGTNTGELFF
J gene: TRBJ2-1; clone size: NA; D gene: NA; V gene: TRBV14; CDR3 DNA: TGTGCCAGCAGCCAGCTCCAAGGGGCCCCACTCAATGAGCAGTTCTTC; CDR3 protein: CASSQLQGAPLNEQFF
J gene: TRBJ1-3; clone size: NA; D gene: TRBD1; V gene: TRBV18; CDR3 DNA: TGTGCCAGCTCTCCTGGACAGGGCTCTGGAAACACCATATATTTT; CDR3 protein: CASSPGQGSGNTIYF
J gene: TRBJ1-3; clone size: once; D gene: TRBD1; V gene: TRBV7-8; CDR3 DNA: TGTGCCAGCAGCCCGACAGGGTCTGGAAACACCATATATTTT; CDR3 protein: CASSPTGSGNTIYF
J gene: TRBJ1-2; clone size: NA; D gene: TRBD1; V gene: TRBV18; CDR3 DNA: TGTGCCAGCTCACCACCTAGCAGGGGGGTCGACTATGGCTACACCTTC; CDR3 protein: CASSPPSRGVDYGYTF
J gene: TRBJ2-1; clone size: NA; D gene: NA; V gene: TRBV5-6; CDR3 DNA: TGTGCCAGCAGCTTCCCCCGACTAGTAGGTTCTCCTGATGAGCAGTTCTTC; CDR3 protein: CASSFPRLVGSPDEQFF
J gene: TRBJ1-1; clone size: NA; D gene: NA; V gene: TRBV6-5; CDR3 DNA: TGTGCCAGCAGCAGGGTGGGCACTGAAGCTTTCTTT; CDR3 protein: CASSRVGTEAFF
J gene: TRBJ2-7; clone size: NA; D gene: TRBD1; V gene: TRBV2; CDR3 DNA: TGTGCCAGCAGTGGGACAGGGTACGAGCAGTACTTC; CDR3 protein: CASSGTGYEQYF